The rows below give T cell receptor beta chains drawn from one sample of a study of radiotherapy plus CTLA-4 blockade in lung cancer. TCRdb's table, derived via immunoSEQ multiplex PCR, lists solely in-frame clones and lacks some. The table has about 87,000 clones, around 86% seen once. The sample was peripheral blood, taken from a patient treated with radiotherapy plus ipilimumab. These receptors all come from a human donor with non-small cell lung cancer that progressed on radiotherapy plus ipilimumab. The conserved cysteine and the conserved F or W are not part of the CDR3 here. Each record gives: V gene, J gene, CDR3 protein.

v_gene: TRBV27; j_gene: TRBJ2-7; CDR3aa: ATLTSDEQY
v_gene: TRBV6-5; j_gene: TRBJ2-1; CDR3aa: ASSFSTYNEQF
v_gene: TRBV4-1; j_gene: TRBJ1-5; CDR3aa: ASSPQGGASNQPQH
v_gene: TRBV6-5; j_gene: TRBJ1-2; CDR3aa: ASSQHGTVNYGYT
v_gene: TRBV27; j_gene: TRBJ2-2; CDR3aa: ASSGLAAGELF
v_gene: TRBV5-1; j_gene: TRBJ2-5; CDR3aa: ASSGQGDGTQY
v_gene: TRBV5-6; j_gene: TRBJ1-4; CDR3aa: ASSLVGQGHNEKLF
v_gene: TRBV13; j_gene: TRBJ1-1; CDR3aa: ASSLRGPEAF
v_gene: TRBV11-3; j_gene: TRBJ1-1; CDR3aa: ASSHQMGPWDTEAF
v_gene: TRBV12-5; j_gene: TRBJ2-3; CDR3aa: ASGLGTVTTDTQY
v_gene: TRBV6-1; j_gene: TRBJ1-2; CDR3aa: ASSEAYQGAFYGYT
v_gene: TRBV11-3; j_gene: TRBJ2-1; CDR3aa: ASSLDLGGTEDNEQF
v_gene: TRBV18; j_gene: TRBJ2-7; CDR3aa: ASSPPGQWTEQY
v_gene: TRBV5-5; j_gene: TRBJ2-2; CDR3aa: ASSSGAGVWAGELF
v_gene: TRBV7-2; j_gene: TRBJ2-5; CDR3aa: ASSLSLQETQY
v_gene: TRBV6-5; j_gene: TRBJ1-1; CDR3aa: ASSYGFDRNTEAF